The 16 T cell receptor beta chains in this list originate from one sample, sequenced in a study of cytomegalovirus exposure and HLA in healthy donors. Primers: 60 Vbeta forward and 13 Jbeta reverse. Clones were sequenced by immunoSEQ multiplex PCR, and TCRdb holds only the in-frame ones, with some missing. The repertoire consists of about 100,000 clones, with about 79% occurring once and the leading ten covering about 1.2%. The sequenced sample consisted of PBMCs. Receptor source: a woman aged 18-29 years in good health and CMV-seronegative.

The chain joins TRBV30 to TRBJ2-7, with TRBD1 matching over 8 bases. CDR3 length equals 12 residues. Germline trimming cut 5 bases from V and 4 bases from J; bases unmatched to any gene: 4. In germline, CDR1 is GTSNPN, CDR2 SVGIG (reference sequence). CDR3 loop: CAWGDRSYEQYF. The CDR3 coding sequence is TGTGCCTGGGGGGACAGGTCGTACGAGCAGTACTTC.

DNA for the CDR3: TGCAGCGTTGAAGATGGGACTAGTTCGAGTTCTGGGGCCAACGTCCTGACTTTC. Translating it yields CSVEDGTSSSSGANVLTF. This sequence joins TRBV29-1 and TRBJ2-6; 8 bases map to TRBD2. Germline CDR1 SQVTM, CDR2 ANQGSEA. CDR3 length: 18 amino acids. With 0 bases clipped from V and 1 base from J, the junction kept 8 bases outside the gene matches.

This clone was counted a few times. The chain has TRBV5-1 and TRBJ1-2, with 7 bases aligning to TRBD1. The CDR3 runs 15 residues. The V gene end was trimmed by 4 bases and the J gene end by 3 bases; junction bases not matched to a gene: 9. The germline gives CDR1 SGHRS, CDR2 YFSETQ. The CDR3 protein is CASSQSQGGHYGYTF. The CDR3 nucleotides are TGCGCCAGCAGCCAGTCCCAGGGGGGCCACTATGGCTACACCTTC.

V and J are TRBV5-5 and TRBJ1-5, with D perhaps TRBD1 (6 bases). The V gene's germline CDR1 is SGHKS and CDR2 YYEKEE (reference sequence). The CDR3 is 15 residues long. The V gene lost 2 bases and the J gene lost 7 bases, with 16 bases spanning the gap. The CDR3 DNA reads as TGTGCCAGCAGCTTAGGAGTGGGACAACGCCAGCCCCAGCATTTT. It codes for CASSLGVGQRQPQHF. Full variable domain (rest looked up from reference TRBV5-5 and TRBJ1-5): DAGVTQSPTHLIKTRGQQVTLRCSPISGHKSVSWYQQVLGQGPQFIFQYYEKEERGRGNFPDRFSARQFPNYSSELNVNALLLGDSALYLCASSLGVGQRQPQHFGDGTRLSIL.

This chain joins TRBV7-2 and TRBJ2-7; tentatively, D is TRBD1 (5 bases). The V gene's germline CDR1 is SGHTA and CDR2 FQGNSA. The CDR3 runs to 14 residues. Trimming removed 3 bases at V and 6 bases at J, with 15 bases between. The CDR3 spells CASSLATDLGEQYF. In DNA form, the CDR3 reads TGTGCCAGCAGCTTGGCGACAGACCTTGGCGAGCAGTACTTC.

This chain uses TRBV30 with TRBJ1-1, with D uncertain. The germline V gene has CDR1 GTSNPN and CDR2 SVGIG (reference sequence). The germline V and J ends were trimmed by 4 bases and 10 bases, with 13 bases remaining between them. The CDR3 is 11 residues long. For the CDR3, the DNA is TGTGCCTGGAAGAACCCCGCGGGAGCTTTCTTT. It translates to CAWKNPAGAFF. Based on the CDR3 plus reference TRBV30 and TRBJ1-1, the full variable domain is SQTIHQWPATLVQPVGSPLSLECTVEGTSNPNLYWYRQAAGRGLQLLFYSVGIGQISSEVPQNLSASRPQDRQFILSSKKLLLSDSGFYLCAWKNPAGAFFGQGTRLTVV.

This clone has ten or more counts. The rearrangement joins TRBV6-1 to TRBJ2-3, with TRBD1 matching over 7 bases. CDR1 is MNHNS, CDR2 SASEGT, per germline. Trimming cost V 2 bases and J 4 bases; bases outside gene matches: 6. The CDR3 consists of 15 residues. CDR3 nucleotides: TGTGCCAGCAGTGAATATCTCCAGGGGGCAGATACGCAGTATTTT. Translation gives CASSEYLQGADTQYF.

The chain links TRBV6-4 to TRBJ1-1, with D unclear. There are 13 residues in the CDR3. V was pared by 3 bases and J by 1 base, with 6 bases between. CDR1 is MRHNA, CDR2 SNTAGT, per germline. CDR3 nucleotides: TGTGCCAGCAGTGAGAGGGCGAACACTGAAGCTTTCTTT. Protein: CASSERANTEAFF.

The chain combines TRBV10-3 with TRBJ2-7; D ambiguous. CDR1 ENHRY and CDR2 SYGVKD come from the germline V gene. V lost 0 bases and J 3 bases, leaving 12 bases between the germline ends. The CDR3 is made up of 15 amino acids. As DNA, the CDR3 is TGTGCCATCAGTGAGTCAGTAGTCGGCGGCTACGAGCAGTACTTC. Protein product: CAISESVVGGYEQYF.

The V and J genes are TRBV23-1 and TRBJ1-6; D gene unclear. TRBV23-1 is an open reading frame whose function is uncertain. This CDR3 comprises 18 residues. V was shortened by 6 bases and J by 0 bases, with 18 bases between the two germline ends. The CDR3 spells CASRGWVRVSSYNSPLHF. As DNA, the CDR3 is TGCGCCAGCAGGGGCTGGGTGAGGGTGAGCTCCTATAATTCACCCCTCCACTTT.

This clone has more than one count but fewer than ten. This chain uses TRBV6-1 with TRBJ1-3; D might be TRBD1 (5 bases). Germline assignment: CDR1 MNHNS and CDR2 SASEGT. V was pared by 4 bases and J by 1 base, with 11 bases between. This CDR3 is built from 15 residues. The CDR3 coding sequence is TGTGCCAGCAGTGCCGCCAGGGCTTCTGGAAACACCATATATTTT. Translated, it gives CASSAARASGNTIYF.

The V gene is TRBV29-1, the J gene TRBJ1-2; D might be TRBD1 (5 bases). The CDR3 is 12 residues long. The V gene's germline CDR1 is SQVTM and CDR2 ANQGSEA. V lost 8 bases, J lost 8 bases, and 18 bases lay in between. The CDR3 spells CSTRWGGKGYTF. In nucleotides, the CDR3 is TGCAGCACCCGGTGGGGGGGAAAGGGCTACACCTTC.

The gene calls are TRBV28 and TRBJ2-3; D gene ambiguous. The V and J ends lost 3 bases and 0 bases respectively, with 4 bases between them. Germline CDR1 is MDHEN and CDR2 is SYDVKM. The CDR3 is 13 amino acids. The CDR3 DNA reads TGTGCCAGCAGTTTCGTAAGCACAGATACGCAGTATTTT. This translates into CASSFVSTDTQYF.

The gene calls are TRBV11-3 and TRBJ1-1, with a weak D call TRBD1 (5 bases). This CDR3 is built from 12 residues. V dropped 7 bases and J dropped 6 bases, with 12 bases sitting between them. The germline gives CDR1 SGHNT, CDR2 YENEEA. CDR3 nucleotide sequence: TGTGCCAGCATCCTGCCCAGGGCTGAAGCTTTCTTT. Protein product: CASILPRAEAFF.

The chain is built from TRBV18 and TRBJ2-1, with TRBD2 matching 9 bases. V gave up 2 bases and J gave up 4 bases; unmatched junction bases: 18. Germline assignment: CDR1 KGHSH and CDR2 LQKENI. The CDR3 extends over 20 amino acids. The DNA for the CDR3 is TGTGCCAGCTCACCAAGGCTAGCGGGACCCAAGATGAGGGGATACAATGAGCAGTTCTTC. Translation: CASSPRLAGPKMRGYNEQFF.

This chain links TRBV7-2 with TRBJ2-7; possibly TRBD2 for D (6 bases). The CDR3 runs to 14 residues. Trimming stripped 5 bases from V and 8 bases from J, with 19 bases between. Germline CDR1 SGHTA, CDR2 FQGNSA. The CDR3 reads CASSAGLGMFQQYF. In DNA, the CDR3 is TGTGCCAGCAGCGCGGGACTGGGGATGTTCCAGCAGTACTTC. Full variable domain (rest looked up from reference TRBV7-2 and TRBJ2-7): GAGVSQSPSNKVTEKGKDVELRCDPISGHTALYWYRQSLGQGLEFLIYFQGNSAPDKSGLPSDRFSAERTGGSVSTLTIQRTQQEDSAVYLCASSAGLGMFQQYFGPGTRLTVT.